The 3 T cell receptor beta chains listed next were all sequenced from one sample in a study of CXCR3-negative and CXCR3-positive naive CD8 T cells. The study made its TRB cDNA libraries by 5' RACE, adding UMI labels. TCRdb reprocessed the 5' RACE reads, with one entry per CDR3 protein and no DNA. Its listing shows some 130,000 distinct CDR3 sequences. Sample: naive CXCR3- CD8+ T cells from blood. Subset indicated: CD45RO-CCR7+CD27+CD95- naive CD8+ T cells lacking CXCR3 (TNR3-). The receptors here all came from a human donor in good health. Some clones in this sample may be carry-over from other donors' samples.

The CDR3 loop is CASKTGMNTEAFF. V is TRBV7-9 and J is TRBJ1-1; TCRdb's assignment of TRBD1 cannot be checked, as there is no DNA. Germline CDR1 and CDR2: SEHNR and FQNEAQ (reference sequence). CDR3 length: 13 amino acids.

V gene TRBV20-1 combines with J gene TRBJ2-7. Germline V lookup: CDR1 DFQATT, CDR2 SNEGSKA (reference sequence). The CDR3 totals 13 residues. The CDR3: CSARSQGTHEQYF.

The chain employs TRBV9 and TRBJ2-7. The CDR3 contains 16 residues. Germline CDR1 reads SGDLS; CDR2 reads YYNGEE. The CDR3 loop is CASSVEASGYSYEQYF. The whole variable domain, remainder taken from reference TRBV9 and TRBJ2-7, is DSGVTQTPKHLITATGQRVTLRCSPRSGDLSVYWYQQSLDQGLQFLIQYYNGEERAKGNILERFSAQQFPDLHSELNLSSLELGDSALYFCASSVEASGYSYEQYFGPGTRLTVT.